The rows below give T cell receptor beta chains drawn from one sample of a study of T-cell reconstitution after alpha-beta-depleted transplantation in children. Each CDR3 protein is one row after TCRdb ran MiXCR on the PCR reads. The data show fewer than 700,000 distinct CDR3 sequences, with roughly 13% seen just once and 2.2% held by the top ten. The sequenced sample was PBMCs, mostly from graft donor cells, obtained 360 days after TCRalphabeta/CD19-depleted stem cell transplant. The receptors shown here come from a male patient between 5 and 17 years old who had a stem cell transplant for acute myeloid leukemia, so the T cells may come from the graft donor. Both conserved end residues are part of each CDR3. A D gene is named only where the DNA matches it firmly. The size field is filled for only some rows; it gives once, few, many or a size class.

>-|few|TRBJ2-1|TRBV7-9
TGTGCCAGCAGCCCGTCCGTCTCGGAGACCTACAATGAGCAGTTCTTC
CASSPSVSETYNEQFF
>TRBD2|-|TRBJ2-5|TRBV29-1
TGCAGCGCCGGACTAGCCCCAGGGGAGACCCAGTACTTC
CSAGLAPGETQYF
>-|-|TRBJ2-7|TRBV12-3/TRBV12-4
TGTGCCAGCGGCGCAGACTCCTACGAGCAGTACTTC
CASGADSYEQYF
>-|few|TRBJ1-5|TRBV20-1
TGCAGTGCTAGGAGGGACGGACCTAGCAATCAGCCCCAGCATTTT
CSARRDGPSNQPQHF
>TRBD1|few|TRBJ2-5|TRBV6-2/TRBV6-3
TGTGCCAGCAAGGACAGGGGAACCCAAGAGACCCAGTACTTC
CASKDRGTQETQYF
>-|-|TRBJ2-1|TRBV23-1
TGCGCCAGCAGTCAAGTTCCTAGCTACAACAATGAGCAGTTCTTC
CASSQVPSYNNEQFF
>TRBD2|few|TRBJ2-1|TRBV25-1
TGTGCCAGCAGTGGCCCTAGCGGGTACAATGAGCAGTTCTTC
CASSGPSGYNEQFF
>TRBD1|many|TRBJ2-2|TRBV5-5
TGTGCCAGCAGCTCAAGACAGGGGCCCGGGGAGCTGTTTTTT
CASSSRQGPGELFF
>TRBD1|-|TRBJ2-6|TRBV7-9
TGTGCCAGCAGCCGAAGGACAGGTCTCTCTGGGGCCAACGTCCTGACTTTC
CASSRRTGLSGANVLTF
>-|-|TRBJ2-7|TRBV7-8
TGTGCCAGCAGCATCGGACAGTCCTACGAGCAGTACTTC
CASSIGQSYEQYF
>-|-|TRBJ2-5|TRBV29-1
TGCAGCGTTGAACAGGGGTACCAAGAGACCCAGTACTTC
CSVEQGYQETQYF
>TRBD1|-|TRBJ2-5|TRBV7-7
TGTGCTAGCAGCTGGGACAGGAAGGAGACCCAGTACTTC
CASSWDRKETQYF
>TRBD2|-|TRBJ2-3|TRBV20-1
TGCAGTGCCCCGGGAGGGTCCACAGATACGCAGTATTTT
CSAPGGSTDTQYF
>-|many|TRBJ2-7|TRBV7-9
TGTGCCAGCAGCTTTACTACAGTTATCTACGAGCAGTACTTC
CASSFTTVIYEQYF
>-|few|TRBJ2-7|TRBV11-2
TGTGCCAGCAGCTTAGACGCTGGGGGCGGCTACGAGCAGTACTTC
CASSLDAGGGYEQYF
>TRBD2|-|TRBJ2-7|TRBV29-1
TGCAGCGCTAAAACCGGGTGGACTAGCGGGAGTTACGAGCAGTACTTC
CSAKTGWTSGSYEQYF
>-|-|TRBJ2-7|TRBV19
TGTGCCAGTAGTATTCCAGGGGGGACCGAGCAGTACTTC
CASSIPGGTEQYF
>-|few|TRBJ1-1|TRBV14
TGTGCCAGCAGCCAAGATGGGCCGGAAGGGGCCTTTGAAGCTTTCTTT
CASSQDGPEGAFEAFF
>TRBD2|few|TRBJ2-7|TRBV6-2/TRBV6-3
TGTGCCAGCAGTTACTCTAATGCGGGACTAGCGGGAGTGGTGGGCTACGAGCAGTACTTC
CASSYSNAGLAGVVGYEQYF
>-|many|TRBJ2-7|TRBV20-1
TGCAGTGCTGCGGACGGGGACGAGCAGTACTTC
CSAADGDEQYF
>TRBD1|-|TRBJ2-7|TRBV5-1
TGCGCCAGCGCCGGGACAGGGGGGTTTATGGAGCAGTACTTC
CASAGTGGFMEQYF
>TRBD2|few|TRBJ2-3|TRBV5-1
TGCGCCAGCAGCTACGGGATGGGGCTAGCGGGAGTAGATACGCAGTATTTT
CASSYGMGLAGVDTQYF
>-|-|TRBJ2-5|TRBV6-1
TGTGCCAGCAGCGGCGTCGGGCAGCGAGAGACCCAGTACTTC
CASSGVGQRETQYF
>-|many|TRBJ2-1|TRBV3-1
TGTGCCAGCGGGTCCGGACTGAGCTACAATGAGCAGTTCTTC
CASGSGLSYNEQFF
>-|-|TRBJ1-1|TRBV20-1
TGCAGTGCTCGAACAGGGTTCACTGAAGCTTTCTTT
CSARTGFTEAFF
>TRBD2|-|TRBJ2-2|TRBV5-6
TGTGCCAGCAGCTTCGCACGCGGGAGGTTCGGGGAGCTGTTTTTT
CASSFARGRFGELFF
>-|-|TRBJ2-1|TRBV12-3/TRBV12-4
TGTGCCAGCAGTTTAGAAGGGGGAGTCAGCCATTACAATGAGCAGTTCTTC
CASSLEGGVSHYNEQFF
>TRBD1|-|TRBJ2-7|TRBV20-1
TGCAGTGCTACCCGGGACAGGGGCAACTTC
CSATRDRGNF
>-|few|TRBJ2-7|TRBV27
TGTGCCAGCAGTCGTCTAGTAACCTACGAGCAGTACTTC
CASSRLVTYEQYF